The clone carrying this T cell receptor beta chain was counted ten times or more. This specimen comes from a study of regulatory T cells in long-lasting Graves disease. In the study overall: Antithyroid drugs had been taken by newly diagnosed Graves' patients for under 3 months.

The time point: newly diagnosed GD, antithyroid drugs for less than 3 months. Preparation of the TCR library used RNA extracted from PBMCs. Library construction for TCR beta used iRepertoire HTBI primers and Arm-PCR of CDR3 regions. TCRdb recomputed calls from the multiplex PCR reads with MiXCR, one row per CDR3 protein. The data show over 350,000 distinct CDR3 sequences, with 13% to 15% seen just once and around a sixth held by the top ten. The germline CDR1 and CDR2 sequences are GTSNPN and SVGIG (reference sequence). The CDR3 runs to 15 residues. V lost 4 bases and J lost 6; bases outside the gene matches: 12. The same sample was also studied in work on T cells in Graves' hyperthyroidism and ophthalmopathy. Per that study: The model identified upcoming ophthalmopathy a median approximately 6.4 months ahead of onset.

The chain is built from TRBV30 and TRBJ2-7; 10 bases align to TRBD2. Sample: peripheral blood mononuclear cells (PBMCs), taken at new diagnosis, from a patient treated with antithyroid drugs. The TCR originated in a woman in her 50s with Graves disease. CDR3 DNA sequence: TGTGCCTGGACCCAGTCGCTAGCGGGAGTGGGCGAGCAGTACTTC. Amino acids: CAWTQSLAGVGEQYF.